One sample yielded the 13 T cell receptor beta chains listed below, sequenced in a study of a mutant IDH1 vaccine in newly diagnosed glioma. Sample time point: week 23, last vaccination. Every vaccination contained 300 ug of the mutant IDH1 20-mer peptide and was paired with topical imiquimod. Their antigen targets remain unknown. Here immunoSEQ multiplex PCR was the method, and the copy in TCRdb shows in-frame clones only, minus some. Of roughly 43,000 clones detected, about 75% appear once; the ten largest clones hold about 4.9%. The sample here was PBMCs, taken from a glioma patient whose treatment included an IDH1 peptide vaccine. Every receptor here comes from a man aged 45 to 65 with glioma.

This sequence joins TRBV5-1 and TRBJ1-1; the D is unclear. V was cut by 0 bases and J by 1 base, with 7 bases left in between. This CDR3 region has 14 residues. Germline lookup yields CDR1 SGHRS and CDR2 YFSETQ. Here the CDR3 DNA reads TGCGCCAGCAGCTTGGAGGGATCGAACACTGAAGCTTTCTTT. Encoded protein: CASSLEGSNTEAFF.

The V and J genes are TRBV6-1 and TRBJ2-1; TRBD2 aligns across 8 bases. J gave up 2 bases and V 6 bases, and 3 bases lay outside the gene matches. Germline lookup yields CDR1 MNHNS and CDR2 SASEGT. This CDR3 comprises 14 residues. In nucleotides, the CDR3 is TGTGCCAGCAGGGCGGGGGGCACCTACAATGAGCAGTTCTTC. Its protein product is CASRAGGTYNEQFF.

V usage is TRBV19 and J usage is TRBJ2-7, with D hard to call. The CDR3 extends over 15 amino acids. The V gene lost 5 bases and the J gene lost 0 bases, with 14 bases spanning the gap. Germline loops: CDR1 LNHDA, CDR2 SQIVND (reference sequence). The CDR3 sequence: CASSPARLSSYEQYF. For the CDR3, the DNA is TGTGCCAGTAGTCCAGCTCGACTGTCCTCCTACGAGCAGTACTTC.

The V call is TRBV7-9, the J call TRBJ1-4, with D maybe TRBD1 (6 bases). Germline lookup yields CDR1 SEHNR and CDR2 FQNEAQ (reference sequence). Trimming shortened V by 5 bases and J by 13 bases, and 23 bases separated the two germline ends. This CDR3 has 15 residues. The CDR3 loop reads CASSHFPKQGNILFF. CDR3 bases: TGTGCCAGCAGCCATTTTCCCAAGCAGGGGAACATACTGTTTTTT.

The gene calls are TRBV11-2 and TRBJ2-7, with 9 bases fitting TRBD1. CDR3 size: 14 residues. V lost 5 bases, J lost 6 bases, and 8 bases stayed unmatched. Germline loops: CDR1 SGHAT, CDR2 FQNNGV. The CDR3 loop is CASSRSGTGFEQYF. CDR3 DNA sequence: TGTGCCAGCAGCCGTTCCGGGACAGGGTTCGAGCAGTACTTC.

This chain connects TRBV13 to TRBJ1-4; a possible D gene is TRBD1 (5 bases). Germline V lookup: CDR1 PRHDT, CDR2 FYEKMQ (reference sequence). V dropped 5 bases and J dropped 4 bases, with 11 bases sitting between them. The CDR3 covers 14 residues. DNA of the CDR3: TGTGCCAGCAGCCGCCCCAGGGATAATGAAAAACTGTTTTTT. Protein sequence: CASSRPRDNEKLFF.

V is TRBV7-2 and J is TRBJ2-7; 7 nucleotides line up with TRBD1. This CDR3 has 14 amino acids. V was pared by 5 bases and J by 3 bases, with 7 bases of the junction left unmatched. The germline CDR1 and CDR2 sequences are SGHTA and FQGNSA. CDR3 bases: TGTGCCAGCAGCCGGGACAGAGGATACTACGAGCAGTACTTC. This gives the protein CASSRDRGYYEQYF.

This clone was observed a handful of times. V gene TRBV5-4 combines with J gene TRBJ2-7, with 9 bases identical to TRBD1. The length of the CDR3 is 15 residues. Germline V lookup: CDR1 SGHNT, CDR2 YYREEE (reference sequence). J gave up 2 bases and V 4 bases, and 7 bases lay outside the gene matches. The CDR3 spells CASSPTGTGTYEQYF. The CDR3 region has the DNA TGTGCCAGCAGCCCGACCGGGACAGGGACCTACGAGCAGTACTTC. Variable domain in full (rest from reference TRBV5-4 and TRBJ2-7): ETGVTQSPTHLIKTRGQQVTLRCSSQSGHNTVSWYQQALGQGPQFIFQYYREEENGRGNFPPRFSGLQFPNYSSELNVNALELDDSALYLCASSPTGTGTYEQYFGPGTRLTVT.

This clone was picked up one time. V usage is TRBV7-9 and J usage is TRBJ1-2; the D is unclear. Per the germline V gene, CDR1 is SEHNR and CDR2 is FQNEAQ (reference sequence). The CDR3 has 15 amino acids. The ends were cut back, 5 bases at V and 2 bases at J, with 15 bases in the middle. The CDR3 protein is CASSADRALNYGYTF. As DNA, the CDR3 is TGTGCCAGCAGCGCCGACCGGGCCCTGAACTATGGCTACACCTTC.

The chain couples TRBV27 to TRBJ2-7, with D tentatively TRBD2 (6 bases). From germline, CDR1 is MNHEY and CDR2 SMNVEV (reference sequence). V was trimmed by 0 bases and J by 3 bases, leaving 9 bases between them. This CDR3 region has 14 residues. The CDR3, as DNA: TGTGCCAGCAGTTTATCCCCGGACTACTACGAGCAGTACTTC. This codes for CASSLSPDYYEQYF.

This chain links TRBV5-4 with TRBJ2-1; no reliable D call. Looked up from germline, CDR1 is SGHNT and CDR2 is YYREEE (reference sequence). Deletions cut 1 base from V and 3 bases from J, with 8 bases between. CDR3 length equals 14 residues. CDR3 nucleotide sequence: TGTGCCAGCAGCTTGTACCGAGTCTACAATGAGCAGTTCTTC. This sequence encodes CASSLYRVYNEQFF.

The rearrangement uses TRBV19 and TRBJ1-3; D unresolved. Trimming stripped 3 bases from V and 1 base from J, with 7 bases between. CDR1 is LNHDA and CDR2 is SQIVND in the germline V gene (reference sequence). The CDR3 has 14 amino acids. The CDR3 nucleotides read TGTGCCAGTAGTATTCGGGGATCTGGAAACACCATATATTTT. Translation gives CASSIRGSGNTIYF.

The rearrangement joins TRBV16 to TRBJ2-1; D unclear. Germline V gene sequence: CDR1 KGHSY, CDR2 FQNENV. The CDR3 consists of 15 residues. V was trimmed by 3 bases and J by 4 bases, leaving 13 bases between them. In DNA form, the CDR3 reads TGTGCCAGCAGCCACGTTCTAGGAACGTACAATGAGCAGTTCTTC. Translated: CASSHVLGTYNEQFF.